The present T cell receptor beta chain was sequenced within a study of T cell responses to AZD1222 COVID-19 vaccine. Profiling relied on immunoSEQ multiplex PCR, and the TCRdb table lists in-frame clones only, not all of them. Found here are around 130,000 clones, 93% of them singletons; the top ten hold about 0.91%. The sequencing here drew on peripheral blood, taken on day 0 of AZD1222 vaccination. This TCR was sampled from an adult in good health.

The CDR3: CAISDRRRASTDTQYF. CDR3 DNA sequence: TGTGCCATCAGTGATAGGAGGAGGGCCAGCACAGATACGCAGTATTTT. The J gene is TRBJ2-3, the V gene TRBV10-3, with D perhaps matching TRBD2 (6 bases). The CDR3 is 16 amino acids. Per the germline V gene, CDR1 is ENHRY and CDR2 is SYGVKD. V was clipped by 3 bases and J by 0 bases, with 13 bases between them.